These 7 T cell receptor beta chains were all obtained from the same sample, sequenced in a study of T-cell reconstitution after alpha-beta-depleted transplantation in children. During its preparation, the TCRbeta library received unique molecular identifiers. MiXCR was run by TCRdb on the PCR reads, yielding one entry per CDR3 protein. The repertoire holds more than 500,000 distinct CDR3 sequences, with approximately 10% as singletons. The sample was PBMCs, mostly from graft donor cells, taken 180 days after TCRalphabeta/CD19-depleted stem cell transplant. The receptor source for this set is a female patient between 2 and 15 years old who had a stem cell transplant for aplastic anemia, so the T cells may come from the graft donor.

Only a few counts were recorded for this clonotype. The chain has TRBV14 and TRBJ1-3; D gene unclear. Trimming took 4 bases from V and 0 from J, leaving 19 bases between them. The CDR3 has 18 amino acids. Germline values: CDR1 SGHDN, CDR2 FVKESK. CDR3 DNA sequence: TGTGCCAGCAGCCGGCCGGACGGAGGCCCCTTCTCTGGAAACACCATATATTTT. Encoded protein: CASSRPDGGPFSGNTIYF.

This clonotype was found a few times. The rearrangement links TRBV9 to TRBJ2-1; 14 nucleotides match TRBD2. The CDR3 length is 18 residues. Germline CDR1 is SGDLS and CDR2 is YYNGEE. V shed 4 bases and J 1 base; nucleotides not matched to a gene: 7. CDR3 sequence (DNA): TGTGCCAGCAGCACGGGACTAGCGGGGGAGCTATCCTACAATGAGCAGTTCTTC. This sequence encodes CASSTGLAGELSYNEQFF.

The J gene is TRBJ1-1, the V gene TRBV20-1; TRBD1 aligns across 8 bases. The CDR3 sequence is 14 residues long. Germline CDR1 and CDR2: DFQATT and SNEGSKA (reference sequence). V trimming: 1 base; J trimming: 1 base; junction bases outside the gene matches: 2. The CDR3 sequence: CSARAGTGNTEAFF. The CDR3 nucleotides are TGCAGTGCTAGAGCCGGGACAGGGAACACTGAAGCTTTCTTT.

This clonotype was counted only a few times. The rearrangement uses TRBV13 and TRBJ1-3; D call uncertain. CDR3 length: 11 residues. Looked up from germline, CDR1 is PRHDT and CDR2 is FYEKMQ (reference sequence). V dropped 1 base and J dropped 10 bases, with 5 bases sitting between them. In DNA, the CDR3 is TGTGCCAGCAGCTTAGCTACGACCATATATTTT. Protein product: CASSLATTIYF.

This clonotype showed up just a few times. The chain is built from TRBV7-2 and TRBJ2-7; tentatively, D is TRBD2 (5 bases). CDR1 SGHTA and CDR2 FQGNSA come from the germline V gene. The ends were cut back, 3 bases at V and 2 bases at J, with 11 bases in the middle. CDR3 length equals 14 residues. CDR3 nucleotides: TGTGCCAGCAGCTTTGGATCCGGGGCCTACGAGCAGTACTTC. Translated, it gives CASSFGSGAYEQYF.

V usage is TRBV4-3 and J usage is TRBJ1-1; tentatively, D is TRBD1 (5 bases). V was cut by 0 bases and J by 5 bases, with 13 bases left in between. Germline V gene lookup returns CDR1 LGHNA and CDR2 YSLEER. The CDR3 extends over 15 amino acids. This CDR3 is CASSQEGGWVTEAFF. The CDR3 nucleotides are TGCGCCAGCAGCCAAGAGGGGGGATGGGTTACTGAAGCTTTCTTT.

V and J are TRBV20-1 and TRBJ2-1; 8 positions agree with TRBD2. The CDR3 runs 16 residues. The trim removed 0 bases at V and 1 base at J, leaving 5 bases unmatched. Germline V lookup: CDR1 DFQATT, CDR2 SNEGSKA (reference sequence). The CDR3 DNA is TGCAGTGCTAGAGATTGTAGCGGGACATCCTACAATGAGCAGTTCTTC. Translating it yields CSARDCSGTSYNEQFF.